The clone carrying this TCR beta chain was counted at least ten times. Its antigen remains unidentified. Diagnosis was based on clinical symptoms, serum thyroxine, TRAb, thyroid ultrasound and orbital computed tomography. These data come from a study of Graves' ophthalmopathy and Graves' hyperthyroidism. Findings of the study overall: Built on 13 signatures, a model told ophthalmopathy apart from stable hyperthyroidism with approximately 88% sensitivity and around 80% specificity.

CDR3 length: 15 residues. With 1 base removed from V and 9 bases from J, the gap between germline ends came to 19 bases. Per the germline V gene, CDR1 is SGHVS and CDR2 is FQNEAQ. RNA served as the template for amplifying TCR beta CDR3 regions. First-round RT-PCR employed HTBI primers, with a second-round multiplex PCR after it. TCRdb reprocessed the multiplex PCR reads via MiXCR and lists one record per CDR3 protein. The top ten hold 11% of the sample, which has roughly 1.1 million distinct CDR3 sequences, 35% to 40% seen once. The chain links TRBV7-8 to TRBJ2-7; a weak D match, TRBD2 (6 bases). The material sequenced was peripheral blood or thyroid tissue (not recorded which). This sequence originates from an adult man with Graves' hyperthyroidism. The CDR3 sequence is CASSLDSGLIVAQYF. As DNA, the CDR3 is TGTGCCAGCAGCTTAGACAGCGGGCTAATCGTTGCGCAGTACTTC.